These T cell receptor beta chains were read from a single sample in a study of molecular identifiers for immune sequencing clone quantification. In TCRdb, the PCR reads were re-called with MiXCR into one record per CDR3 protein. Of approximately 500,000 distinct CDR3 sequences listed, around 25% are singletons. The sample comprised naive CD8+ T cells from blood, with Jurkat cell RNA spiked in. All receptors derive from a human donor in good health. Some libraries in this study had Jurkat cell RNA spiked in. CDR3s include the opening cysteine and the closing phenylalanine or tryptophan. D genes are given only for firm matches. Expanded clones are given a class, and other clones once, few, many or no size at all.

D	J	size	V	DNA	CDR3
NA	TRBJ1-3	few	TRBV5-8	TGTGCCAGCAGCTTGGGGACAGTTGGTGGAAACACCATATATTTT	CASSLGTVGGNTIYF
NA	TRBJ2-2	many	TRBV9	TGTGCCAGCAGCAAGAGCCCCATTAACACCGGGGAGCTGTTTTTT	CASSKSPINTGELFF
TRBD1	TRBJ1-1	many	TRBV29-1	TGCAGCGCCCGGGACAGTGAAGCTTTCTTT	CSARDSEAFF
NA	TRBJ2-1	few	TRBV12-3/TRBV12-4	TGTGCCAGCAGTGCGGGCAAACTAACCTACAATGAGCAGTTCTTC	CASSAGKLTYNEQFF
NA	TRBJ2-7	many	TRBV5-4	TGTGCCAGCAGCTCGGGGATGGCCGAGCAGTACTTC	CASSSGMAEQYF
TRBD2	TRBJ2-7	few	TRBV20-1	TGCAGTGCTAGAGTGGCGGGAGGTTCCTACGAGCAGTACTTC	CSARVAGGSYEQYF
TRBD1	TRBJ2-3	many	TRBV30	TGTGCCTGGAGTCCCCGGGACAGGGTTACAGATACGCAGTATTTT	CAWSPRDRVTDTQYF
NA	TRBJ2-7	many	TRBV7-9	TGTGCCAGCAGCTTAGGTCTAGCCACCGAGCAGTACTTC	CASSLGLATEQYF
NA	TRBJ2-2	many	TRBV19	TGTGCCAGTAGTATAGGGACAGGGGAGCTGTTTTTT	CASSIGTGELFF
NA	TRBJ2-3	once	TRBV27	TGTGCCAGCAAACCCGGCGGAGGGTTCTTTGATTATACGCAGTATTTT	CASKPGGGFFDYTQYF
NA	TRBJ2-7	NA	TRBV4-1	TGCGCCAGCAGCCCCCTCCAATACTCCTACGAGCAGTACTTC	CASSPLQYSYEQYF
NA	TRBJ2-3	many	TRBV2	TGTGCCAGCTACAGTTCAGATACGCAGTATTTT	CASYSSDTQYF
NA	TRBJ1-1	many	TRBV5-4	TGTGCCAGCAGCCAGATTCAGGGCAACGCTGAAGCTTTCTTT	CASSQIQGNAEAFF
NA	TRBJ2-2	few	TRBV20-1	TGCAGTGCCCCCGTTTATATTAGTGGGGAGCTGTTTTTT	CSAPVYISGELFF
NA	TRBJ1-4	NA	TRBV20-1	TGCAGTGCCAAGAACGGGGGTAGGGGAGCTAATGAAAAACTGTTTTTT	CSAKNGGRGANEKLFF
TRBD2	TRBJ2-7	once	TRBV25-1	TGTGCCAGCAGCCCCGGGACGGGAGGCGGCTCCGAGCAGTACTTC	CASSPGTGGGSEQYF
NA	TRBJ2-5	many	TRBV5-1	TGCGCCAGCAGCTCGAGACGGTACCAAGAGACCCAGTACTTC	CASSSRRYQETQYF
NA	TRBJ1-5	few	TRBV6-5	TGTGCCAGCAGTTTGGGTTGGGGGGCCCGGTCGGGCAATCAGCCCCAGCATTTT	CASSLGWGARSGNQPQHF
NA	TRBJ2-4	few	TRBV20-1	TGCAGTGCTAGAGCCCCGGACAAAAACATTCAGTACTTC	CSARAPDKNIQYF
NA	TRBJ2-1	few	TRBV30	TGTGCCTGGAGTGCTATATGGAGGGAGTACAATGAGCAGTTCTTC	CAWSAIWREYNEQFF
NA	TRBJ2-1	NA	TRBV12-3/TRBV12-4	TGTGCCAGCAGTTTTGGGAGAGCAGTCGGACAGGAGCAGTTCTTC	CASSFGRAVGQEQFF
TRBD2	TRBJ2-3	many	TRBV5-6	TGTGCCAGCAACATACTAGCGGGAGTCGGAGATACGCAGTATTTT	CASNILAGVGDTQYF
NA	TRBJ2-7	many	TRBV7-9	TGTGCCAGCAGCTTAGCGCAGGGACGCTCCTACGAGCAGTACTTC	CASSLAQGRSYEQYF
NA	TRBJ2-5	once	TRBV9	TGTGCCAGCAGCTCAAATGCCAGAACCCAAGCGCCCCAGTACTTC	CASSSNARTQAPQYF
NA	TRBJ2-2	NA	TRBV24-1	TGTGCCACCAGTGATTTGCGCGTCACCGGGGAGCTGTTTTTT	CATSDLRVTGELFF
NA	TRBJ1-1	many	TRBV4-3	TGCGCCAGCAGCCAAGAGCAGGGCACGGAGTTTTGGACTGAAGCTTTCTTT	CASSQEQGTEFWTEAFF
NA	TRBJ1-5	NA	TRBV9	TGTGCCAGCAGCGACACAGGGAATAGCAATCAGCCCCAGCATTTT	CASSDTGNSNQPQHF
NA	TRBJ2-7	few	TRBV19	TGTGCCAGTAGTGGGGACGACTCCTACGAGCAGTACTTC	CASSGDDSYEQYF
TRBD2	TRBJ2-3	few	TRBV12-3/TRBV12-4	TGTGCCAGCCTAACTAGCGGGGGGCGCACAGATACGCAGTATTTT	CASLTSGGRTDTQYF
NA	TRBJ2-2	NA	TRBV7-6	TGTGCCAGCAGCTTTCAGGGGAGCACCGGGGAGCTGTTTTTT	CASSFQGSTGELFF
NA	TRBJ2-1	NA	TRBV5-6	TGTGCCAGCAGCTTAGGGGAGTTCGCCTACAATGAGCAGTTCTTC	CASSLGEFAYNEQFF
TRBD1	TRBJ1-2	few	TRBV5-4	TGTGCCAGCAGCCTGGGGGACAGCCTTAACTATGGCTACACCTTC	CASSLGDSLNYGYTF
TRBD1	TRBJ2-7	few	TRBV7-9	TGTGCCAGCAGCTCTAGGACAGGGGATTCCTACGAGCAGTACTTC	CASSSRTGDSYEQYF
NA	TRBJ2-7	few	TRBV3-2	TGTGCCAGCAGCCATCTAATCCGGGACTTAAGGTGGGGTGGGGAGCAGTACTTC	CASSHLIRDLRWGGEQYF
TRBD2	TRBJ2-3	NA	TRBV10-3	TGTGCCATCAGTCCAACTAGCGGGGCTACAGCTACGCAGTATTTT	CAISPTSGATATQYF